The sequence of this T cell receptor beta chain was determined in a study of identical twins. The CDR3 sequence is 15 residues long. Germline trimming cut 1 base from V and 7 bases from J; bases unmatched to any gene: 9. Germline V gene data show CDR1 as DFQATT and CDR2 as SNEGSKA (reference sequence). General study points: Twins shared out-of-frame alpha sequences with excess low generation probability. The study found weaker excess twin sharing in beta out-of-frame sequences. Insertions ran lower in abundant cord blood beta clonotypes, though not in memory repertoires.

In this sample, this clonotype turned up a few times. Its specificity is not known. Template switching (which added a universal primer site) was used, and cDNA carried unique molecular identifiers. TCRdb called the 5' RACE reads again in MiXCR, with one record for every CDR3 protein. Here the sample spans around 450,000 distinct CDR3 sequences, approximately 14% being singletons. These data are also associated with another study on yellow fever vaccine responses in identical twins.

What was sequenced was CD4+ T cells sorted from blood. The source of this sequence is a woman aged 18-30 years in good health. The chain joins TRBV20-1 to TRBJ2-7, with TRBD2 identical over 11 bases. The chain's CDR3 is CSARATSGDPREQYF. The CDR3 DNA sequence: TGCAGTGCTAGAGCGACTAGCGGGGACCCTAGAGAGCAGTACTTC.